One sample yielded the 19 T cell receptor beta chains listed below, sequenced in a study of Ad26.COV2.S vaccination and SARS-CoV-2 variants. This sample's treatment: approximately 18 received Ad26.COV2.S at low or high dose, single or two shots; roughly 5 received placebo; per-sample allocation not given. At day 63 after the first vaccine or placebo injection, samples were drawn. Repertoires were generated with immunoSEQ multiplex PCR, while TCRdb's copy carries only in-frame clones and drops some. Among fewer than 800,000 clones listed, about 89% were seen once. This specimen consisted of peripheral blood, obtained in a trial of Ad26.COV2.S vaccine versus placebo. The receptors here all came from a person between 18 and 65 years old who received the Ad26.COV2.S COVID-19 vaccine or a placebo.

V is TRBV5-1 and J is TRBJ1-6; 10 nucleotides agree with TRBD1. The germline CDR1 and CDR2 sequences are SGHRS and YFSETQ. The CDR3 totals 14 residues. V was pared by 5 bases and J by 8 bases, with 4 bases of the junction left unmatched. Here the CDR3 reads CASSYGTGDSPLHF. CDR3 DNA sequence: TGCGCCAGCAGTTATGGGACAGGGGATTCACCCCTCCACTTT.

This chain joins TRBV4-2 and TRBJ2-6; D is unclear. CDR3 size: 18 residues. CDR1 LGHNA and CDR2 YNFKEQ come from the germline V gene. V lost 0 bases and J lost 0, with 12 bases in between. The CDR3 region is CASSQDPQPYSGANVLTF. The DNA of the CDR3 is TGTGCCAGCAGCCAAGATCCCCAGCCCTACTCTGGGGCCAACGTCCTGACTTTC.

This clone has a single count. V is TRBV11-2 and J is TRBJ2-1, with 9 bases fitting TRBD2. V lost 1 base, J lost 9 bases, and 10 bases stayed unmatched. Germline assignment: CDR1 SGHAT and CDR2 FQNNGV. The CDR3 runs to 16 residues. The CDR3 protein is CASSLVVTSGPLEQFF. The CDR3 DNA sequence: TGTGCCAGCAGCTTAGTTGTGACTAGCGGTCCCCTTGAGCAGTTCTTC.

In the case of this clone: Relative to the germline gene, one junction end is altered; a read error may explain this. The chain recombines TRBV3-1 (or the pseudogene TRBV3-2) with TRBJ1-4, with D unclear. The CDR3 has 11 amino acids. Germline V gives CDR1 LGHDT, CDR2 YNNKEL (reference sequence). CDR3 DNA sequence: TGTGCCAGCAGCCAAGTTTCGGTTTTAGTTTTT. Protein: CASSQVSVLVF.

The V gene is TRBV6-6, the J gene TRBJ1-4; 8 bases are a match to TRBD1. The ends lost 5 bases at V and 6 bases at J; junction bases unmatched: 5. This CDR3 contains 14 residues. The germline CDR1 and CDR2 sequences are MNHNY and SVGAGI (reference sequence). This CDR3 is CASSPGQGYEKLFF. As DNA, the CDR3 is TGTGCCAGCAGTCCCGGACAGGGTTATGAAAAACTGTTTTTT.

This clone was seen only a few times. The V call is TRBV3-1 (or the pseudogene TRBV3-2), the J call TRBJ1-2; D is unclear. Germline V lookup: CDR1 LGHDT, CDR2 YNNKEL (reference sequence). This CDR3 spans 15 amino acids. V was clipped by 5 bases and J by 0 bases, with 13 bases between them. The CDR3 nucleotides are TGTGCCAGCAGCTTTACAGCCGGCCCTAACTATGGCTACACCTTC. Amino acid sequence: CASSFTAGPNYGYTF.

The CDR3: CAISARQGLAATGELFF. In DNA form, the CDR3 reads TGTGCCATCAGTGCACGTCAGGGACTAGCGGCTACCGGGGAGCTGTTTTTT. This chain links TRBV10-3 with TRBJ2-2, with TRBD2 matching over 11 bases. Germline loops: CDR1 ENHRY, CDR2 SYGVKD. This CDR3 contains 17 residues. V shed 4 bases and J 5 bases; nucleotides not matched to a gene: 9.

The CDR3: CASSQGSGGTEAFF. CDR3 nucleotides: TGCGCCAGCAGCCAAGGATCAGGGGGCACTGAAGCTTTCTTT. The V gene is TRBV4-3, the J gene TRBJ1-1; 7 nucleotides align to TRBD1. Per the germline V gene, CDR1 is LGHNA and CDR2 is YSLEER. The CDR3 totals 14 residues. The V segment lost 1 base and the J segment 4 bases; nucleotides outside the gene matches: 3.

The chain is built from TRBV7-9 and TRBJ1-4; possibly TRBD1 for D (5 bases). The CDR3 is 15 amino acids. The V gene's germline CDR1 is SEHNR and CDR2 FQNEAQ (reference sequence). Trimming took off 5 bases at V and 2 bases at J, with 12 bases between the two ends. CDR3 sequence (DNA): TGTGCCAGCAGCCCGATCTGGGGGACTAATGAAAAACTGTTTTTT. It specifies CASSPIWGTNEKLFF.

Remarks on this clone: At one boundary the junction diverges from the germline segment, which might be a read error. The CDR3 loop is CASSYLSGGRVF. CDR3 nucleotide sequence: TGTGCCAGCAGTTACTTATCCGGGGGTCGGGTCTTC. V is TRBV6-6 and J is TRBJ2-1; D is perhaps TRBD2 (6 bases). This CDR3 contains 12 residues. CDR1 and CDR2 (germline): MNHNY, SVGAGI (reference sequence).

The chain couples TRBV6-4 to TRBJ2-2, with TRBD2 matching over 10 bases. This CDR3 region has 17 residues. Unmatched junction bases numbered 8, after V lost 2 bases and J lost 5 bases. Germline V gives CDR1 MRHNA, CDR2 SNTAGT. CDR3 region: CASSDGLAGEGTGELFF. CDR3 in DNA: TGTGCCAGCAGTGACGGGCTAGCGGGAGAAGGAACCGGGGAGCTGTTTTTT.

This clone came up once. V usage is TRBV19 and J usage is TRBJ2-3, with 12 bases identical to TRBD2. The J segment lost 0 bases and the V segment lost 5 bases, leaving 3 bases of the junction unmatched. This CDR3 is 16 amino acids long. The germline gives CDR1 LNHDA, CDR2 SQIVND (reference sequence). CDR3 loop: CASSYGTSGSTDTQYF. The DNA for the CDR3 is TGTGCCAGTAGTTACGGGACTAGCGGGAGCACAGATACGCAGTATTTT.

V and J are TRBV9 and TRBJ2-2, with 8 bases matching TRBD2. The CDR3 extends over 16 amino acids. V shed 1 base, J shed 6 bases, and the junction held 8 bases outside the gene matches. From germline, CDR1 is SGDLS and CDR2 YYNGEE. CDR3: CASSVFYGGAPGELFF. CDR3 bases: TGTGCCAGCAGCGTATTTTACGGGGGGGCCCCCGGGGAGCTGTTTTTT.

The rearrangement links TRBV19 to TRBJ2-3; D may correspond to TRBD1 or TRBD2 (7 bases each). Trimming took 2 bases from V and 0 from J, leaving 12 bases between them. Germline V CDR1 and CDR2: LNHDA, SQIVND (reference sequence). The length of the CDR3 is 16 residues. This CDR3 reads CASSISGGGSTDTQYF. The CDR3 DNA sequence: TGTGCCAGTAGTATATCAGGGGGGGGAAGCACAGATACGCAGTATTTT.

The chain uses TRBV28 and TRBJ2-7; no firm D call. The CDR3 runs 12 residues. Germline V gives CDR1 MDHEN, CDR2 SYDVKM. Trimming took 6 bases from V and 2 from J, leaving 8 bases between them. CDR3 region: CASSALTYEQYF. The CDR3 DNA follows: TGTGCCAGCAGCGCTCTTACCTACGAGCAGTACTTC.

This chain connects TRBV7-8 to TRBJ2-1; no clear D gene. The CDR3 spans 15 residues. Germline V lookup: CDR1 SGHVS, CDR2 FQNEAQ. Trimming removed 4 bases from V and 5 bases from J, with 15 bases in between. CDR3 sequence: CASSSTGRLDNEQFF. The CDR3 nucleotides read TGTGCCAGCAGCTCCACTGGCAGATTAGACAATGAGCAGTTCTTC.

This rearrangement joins TRBV7-2 to TRBJ2-5; D unresolved. Germline V gives CDR1 SGHTA, CDR2 FQGNSA. The CDR3 is 14 amino acids. V lost 3 bases, J lost 5 bases, and 13 bases lay in between. This CDR3 is CASSLSPGWETQYF. CDR3 nucleotides: TGTGCCAGCAGCTTGTCTCCGGGCTGGGAGACCCAGTACTTC.

To note about this clone: The sample has other DNA sequences that encode this CDR3 too. The V and J genes are TRBV5-4 and TRBJ2-7, with D possibly TRBD2 on 6 matching bases. The germline V gene has CDR1 SGHNT and CDR2 YYREEE (reference sequence). V gave up 0 bases and J gave up 1 base, with 11 bases separating them. The CDR3 loop spans 15 amino acids. CDR3 nucleotides: TGTGCCAGCAGCTTGGAGGGGACTCCGTCCTACGAGCAGTACTTC. This translates into CASSLEGTPSYEQYF.

The chain is built from TRBV25-1 and TRBJ1-6; tentatively, D is TRBD1 (6 bases). The germline V gene encodes CDR1 MGHDK and CDR2 SYGVNS. The CDR3 runs 17 residues. Trimming took off 4 bases at V and 11 bases at J, with 24 bases between the two ends. In nucleotides, the CDR3 is TGTGCCAGCAGTGGAAGACCTTCGGGGACATTTGTGGCACCCCTCCACTTT. Its protein product is CASSGRPSGTFVAPLHF.